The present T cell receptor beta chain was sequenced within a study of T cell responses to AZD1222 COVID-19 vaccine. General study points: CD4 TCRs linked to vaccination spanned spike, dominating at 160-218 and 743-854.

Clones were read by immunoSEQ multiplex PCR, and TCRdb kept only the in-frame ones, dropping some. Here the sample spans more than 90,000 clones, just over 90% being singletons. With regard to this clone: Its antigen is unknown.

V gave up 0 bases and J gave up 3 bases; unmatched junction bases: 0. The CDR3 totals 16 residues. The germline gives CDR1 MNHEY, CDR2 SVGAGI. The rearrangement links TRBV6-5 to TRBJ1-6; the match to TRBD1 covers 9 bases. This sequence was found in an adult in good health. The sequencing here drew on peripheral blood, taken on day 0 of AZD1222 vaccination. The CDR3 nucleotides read TGTGCCAGCAGTTACTCGACAGGGGGCTATAATTCACCCCTCCACTTT. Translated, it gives CASSYSTGGYNSPLHF.